Listed below are T cell receptor beta chains from one sample, sequenced in a study of shared clonotypes between healthy human individuals. Only in-frame clones appear in the TCRdb table, and some are missing; sequencing was by immunoSEQ multiplex PCR. Of approximately 95,000 clones listed, roughly 69% are singletons. The sample consisted of memory CD8+ T cells sorted from blood. The receptor source for this set is a man younger than 40 in good health. The CDR3 runs from the conserved cysteine through the conserved F or W. The order of the fields is J gene, clone size, D gene, V gene, CDR3 protein, CDR3 DNA. D genes are given only for firm matches. Clone size, where shown, is once, few, many, or a class for clones that have expanded.

>TRBJ2-7|.|.|TRBV6-8
CASSYSRADGYEQYF
TGTGCCAGCAGTTACTCCCGGGCCGACGGCTACGAGCAGTACTTC
>TRBJ2-6|.|.|TRBV15
CATSRVAGSGANVLTF
TGTGCCACCAGCAGAGTGGCGGGGTCTGGGGCCAACGTCCTGACTTTC
>TRBJ2-7|.|.|TRBV15
CATSTQAEREQYF
TGTGCCACCAGCACCCAGGCCGAACGGGAGCAGTACTTC
>TRBJ2-6|.|TRBD1|TRBV14
CASSQGQGSSGANVLTF
TGTGCCAGCAGCCAGGGACAGGGGTCCTCTGGGGCCAACGTCCTGACTTTC
>TRBJ2-1|.|TRBD1|TRBV6-1
CASSVTGTGADEQFF
TGTGCCAGCAGTGTCACCGGGACAGGGGCCGATGAGCAGTTCTTC
>TRBJ2-7|.|.|TRBV18
CASSPPANSYEQYF
TGTGCCAGCTCACCACCGGCCAACTCCTACGAGCAGTACTTC
>TRBJ2-7|.|TRBD2|TRBV10-2
CASSDLAGESSYEQYF
TGCGCCAGCAGTGACCTAGCGGGAGAGAGCTCCTACGAGCAGTACTTC
>TRBJ1-1|many|.|TRBV7-9
CASSRGYTEAFF
TGTGCCAGCAGTCGAGGGTACACTGAAGCTTTCTTT
>TRBJ2-5|many|.|TRBV5-1
CASSLVGGGETQYF
TGCGCCAGCAGCTTGGTCGGGGGCGGGGAGACCCAGTACTTC
>TRBJ2-5|.|.|TRBV11-2
CASSSLADYKETQYF
TGTGCCAGCAGCTCGCTGGCGGACTACAAAGAGACCCAGTACTTC
>TRBJ2-2|.|.|TRBV6-1
CASSEWERVGTGELFF
TGTGCCAGCAGTGAATGGGAAAGGGTTGGAACCGGGGAGCTGTTTTTT
>TRBJ2-7|.|.|TRBV7-9
CASKSRGAEQYF
TGTGCCAGTAAAAGCCGAGGAGCCGAGCAGTACTTC
>TRBJ2-7|few|.|TRBV6-1
CASSASSGKTYEQYF
TGTGCCAGCAGTGCATCCAGCGGAAAAACCTACGAGCAGTACTTC
>TRBJ2-2|.|.|TRBV5-1
CASSLEPTGELFF
TGCGCCAGCAGCTTGGAACCCACCGGGGAGCTGTTTTTT
>TRBJ2-3|.|.|TRBV2
CASRPIPDTQYF
TGTGCCAGCAGGCCCATACCAGATACGCAGTATTTT
>TRBJ1-4|few|.|TRBV27
CASSLLGADEKLFF
TGTGCCAGCAGTTTATTGGGGGCTGATGAAAAACTGTTTTTT
>TRBJ2-1|few|.|TRBV5-4
CASSLADAAEQFF
TGTGCCAGCAGCTTGGCCGACGCGGCTGAGCAGTTCTTC
>TRBJ1-1|few|.|TRBV6-5
CASAPAARGTEAFF
TGTGCCTCCGCCCCAGCCGCCCGTGGCACTGAAGCTTTCTTT
>TRBJ2-7|.|.|TRBV7-6
CASSPRDGSYEQYF
TGTGCCAGCAGCCCTAGAGACGGGTCCTACGAGCAGTACTTC
>TRBJ2-7|.|.|TRBV9
CASSVGSGGHEQYF
TGTGCCAGCAGCGTAGGCAGTGGGGGTCACGAGCAGTACTTC
>TRBJ1-2|few|.|TRBV6-1
CASSQAAGWGGYTF
TGTGCCAGCAGTCAAGCGGCAGGGTGGGGAGGCTACACCTTC
>TRBJ2-1|.|.|TRBV15
CATSRDWGQGHEQFF
TGTGCCACCAGCAGAGATTGGGGCCAGGGACATGAGCAGTTCTTC
>TRBJ2-5|once|.|TRBV7-2
CASSLAGYQETQYF
TGTGCCAGCAGCTTAGCAGGGTACCAAGAGACCCAGTACTTC
>TRBJ1-1|.|.|TRBV29-1
CSVVWMGTEAFF
TGCAGCGTTGTCTGGATGGGCACTGAAGCTTTCTTT
>TRBJ1-5|few|.|TRBV6-5
CASRRTGRNQPQHF
TGTGCCAGCAGACGAACAGGGAGAAATCAGCCCCAGCATTTT
>TRBJ2-5|.|TRBD2|TRBV6-5
CASSYSAGTRETQYF
TGTGCCAGCAGTTACTCAGCGGGAACGAGGGAGACCCAGTACTTC
>TRBJ2-7|few|.|TRBV25-1
CASSESNGAAYEQYF
TGTGCCAGCAGTGAATCAAACGGGGCCGCCTACGAGCAGTACTTC